This TCR beta chain was captured in a study of cytomegalovirus exposure and HLA in healthy donors. The wider study: The 120 validation repertoires were produced on the same platform as the approximately 670 repertoires of the first cohort. This was reported in a later analysis.

Study-level points and caveats: Cytomegalovirus association was assigned to 170 or so TCR beta chains. CMV antigen specificity of a few CMV-associated chains was confirmed in vitro. Across donors, most TCRs were seen rarely, yet some public ones were widespread.

This clone is a singleton in its sample. The target antigen is unknown. Sequencing used immunoSEQ multiplex PCR; TCRdb keeps in-frame clones, though not all of them. The sample contains approximately 170,000 clones, roughly 83% of which appear only once. The source of this sequence is a man aged 25 to 45 in good health and CMV-seropositive. Sequenced sample: PBMCs.

The CDR3 DNA sequence: TGTGCCAGTAGTTTAGGAGGGTATAGGCAGCCCCAGCATTTT. It is translated as CASSLGGYRQPQHF. The V call is TRBV19, the J call TRBJ1-5; D is ambiguous. This CDR3 has 14 amino acids. Trimming removed 5 bases at V and 7 bases at J, with 15 bases between. The germline V gene has CDR1 LNHDA and CDR2 SQIVND (reference sequence).